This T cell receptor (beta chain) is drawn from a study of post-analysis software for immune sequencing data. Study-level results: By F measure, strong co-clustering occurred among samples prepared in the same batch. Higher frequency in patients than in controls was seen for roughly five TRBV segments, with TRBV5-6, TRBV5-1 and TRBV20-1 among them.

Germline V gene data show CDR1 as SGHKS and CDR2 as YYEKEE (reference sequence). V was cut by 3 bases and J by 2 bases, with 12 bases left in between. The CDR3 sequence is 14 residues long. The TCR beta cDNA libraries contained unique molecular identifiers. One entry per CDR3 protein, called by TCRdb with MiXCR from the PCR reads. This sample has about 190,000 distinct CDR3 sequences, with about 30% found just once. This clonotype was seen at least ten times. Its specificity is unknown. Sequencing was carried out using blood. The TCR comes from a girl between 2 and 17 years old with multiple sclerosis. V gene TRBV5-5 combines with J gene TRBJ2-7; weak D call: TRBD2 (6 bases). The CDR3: CASSYGGLTYEQYF. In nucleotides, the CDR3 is TGTGCCAGCAGCTACGGGGGTCTAACCTACGAGCAGTACTTC.